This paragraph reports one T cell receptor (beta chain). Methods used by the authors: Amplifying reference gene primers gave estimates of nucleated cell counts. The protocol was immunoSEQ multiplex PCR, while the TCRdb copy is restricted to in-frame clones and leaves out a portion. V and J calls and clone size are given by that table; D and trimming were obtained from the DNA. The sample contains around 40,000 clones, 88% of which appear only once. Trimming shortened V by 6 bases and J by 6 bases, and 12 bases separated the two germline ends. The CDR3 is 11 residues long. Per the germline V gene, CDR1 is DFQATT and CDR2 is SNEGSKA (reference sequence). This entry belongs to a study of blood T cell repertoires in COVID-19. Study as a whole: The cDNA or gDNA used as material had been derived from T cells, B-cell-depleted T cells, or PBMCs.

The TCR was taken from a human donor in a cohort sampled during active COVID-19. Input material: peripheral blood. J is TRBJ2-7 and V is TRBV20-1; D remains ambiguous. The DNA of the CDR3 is TGCAGTGCCGGTCGAGCTGCCGAGCAGTACTTC. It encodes CSAGRAAEQYF.